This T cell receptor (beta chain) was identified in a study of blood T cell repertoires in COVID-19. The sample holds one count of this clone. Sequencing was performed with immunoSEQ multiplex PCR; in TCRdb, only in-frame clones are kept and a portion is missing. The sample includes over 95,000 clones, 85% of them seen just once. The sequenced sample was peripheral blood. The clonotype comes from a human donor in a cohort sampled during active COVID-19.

The CDR3 is CAWGGLNEQFF. The CDR3 DNA sequence: TGTGCCTGGGGGGGGCTAAATGAGCAGTTCTTC. The rearrangement joins TRBV30 to TRBJ2-1; TRBD1 or TRBD2 may be the D gene (6 bases each). The CDR3 sequence is 11 residues long. V lost 5 bases to trimming and J lost 7 bases, with 9 bases between them. CDR1 is GTSNPN and CDR2 is SVGIG in the germline V gene (reference sequence). The full variable domain, with the rest looked up from reference TRBV30 and TRBJ2-1, is SQTIHQWPATLVQPVGSPLSLECTVEGTSNPNLYWYRQAAGRGLQLLFYSVGIGQISSEVPQNLSASRPQDRQFILSSKKLLLSDSGFYLCAWGGLNEQFFGPGTRLTVL.